This T cell receptor (beta chain) was recorded in a study of shared clonotypes between healthy human individuals. TCRdb's table, derived via immunoSEQ multiplex PCR, lists solely in-frame clones and lacks some. The sample shows 450,000 to 500,000 clones, 81% of them seen only once. There are 17 residues in the CDR3. Trimming stripped 0 bases from V and 0 bases from J, with 12 bases between. CDR1 is LGHNA, CDR2 YNFKEQ, per germline. This clone is a singleton in its sample. Sample: PBMCs. The V gene is TRBV4-2, the J gene TRBJ1-3; perhaps TRBD1 as D (6 bases). This sequence was found in a middle-aged woman in good health. Some clones in this sample may be carry-over from other donors' samples. CDR3 DNA: TGTGCCAGCAGCCAAGAAATTACAGGGAGCTCTGGAAACACCATATATTTT. It translates to CASSQEITGSSGNTIYF.